The 27 T cell receptor beta chains given below trace back to one sample, sequenced in a study of CD8+CD57+ T cells in acquired aplastic anemia (dated 2018 in TCRdb). TCRdb names Illumina HiSeq 2000 as the instrument used. Genomic DNA served as template for TCR beta VDJ combination and CDR3 sequence profiling. TCRdb itself trimmed the public reads at Q25 with fastp, ran MiXCR and retained productive beta chains. CDR3 protein sequences are deduplicated, and each keeps its most common genes and DNA. The sample records 450,000 to 550,000 distinct CDR3 sequences, around 30% of which are singletons. Clones ranked in the top ten supply less than 1% of the sample. Flow cytometry had shown CD8+CD57+ cell expansion in the patients selected for sequencing. The sequenced material came from sorted CD4+, CD8+, or CD8+CD57+ T cells (not recorded which) from PBMCs. The origin of the receptors is a human donor with aplastic anemia.

This clonotype came up many times. The V call is TRBV10-3, the J call TRBJ1-1, with 7 nucleotides matching TRBD1. CDR3 length: 14 residues. In germline, CDR1 is ENHRY, CDR2 SYGVKD. With 4 bases clipped from V and 2 bases from J, the junction kept 4 bases outside the gene matches. DNA of the CDR3: TGTGCCATCAGTGCGGGACAGTCTAACACTGAAGCTTTCTTT. Translating gives CAISAGQSNTEAFF.

The V and J genes are TRBV7-3 and TRBJ1-2; no clear D. V was cut by 8 bases and J by 2 bases, with 24 bases left in between. The CDR3 has 17 residues. Germline V gene sequence: CDR1 SGHTA, CDR2 FQGTGA. CDR3 protein: CASYYATRADLNYGYTF. As DNA, the CDR3 is TGTGCCAGCTACTATGCTACGCGGGCAGACCTCAACTATGGCTACACCTTC.

V and J are TRBV5-4 and TRBJ2-5; maybe TRBD2 (7 bases). CDR1 is SGHNT, CDR2 YYREEE, per germline (reference sequence). This CDR3 spans 16 amino acids. The V gene lost 4 bases and the J gene lost 2 bases, with 18 bases spanning the gap. In DNA, the CDR3 is TGTGCCAGCAGCCCTGTGGGGGGGCGGGGGCAAGAGACCCAGTACTTC. Its protein is CASSPVGGRGQETQYF.

This clonotype was seen a few times. V is TRBV12-3 or TRBV12-4 and J is TRBJ2-3; D ambiguous. This CDR3 spans 11 amino acids. The V and J ends lost 6 bases and 6 bases respectively, with 7 bases between them. CDR3 in amino acids: CASSKRDTQYF. The CDR3 coding sequence is TGTGCCAGCAGCAAGAGGGATACGCAGTATTTT.

This clonotype has at least ten counts. This chain connects TRBV20-1 to TRBJ2-7; D is perhaps TRBD2 (5 bases). Trimming removed 1 base at V and 7 bases at J, with 14 bases between. This CDR3 contains 13 residues. Germline V gives CDR1 DFQATT, CDR2 SNEGSKA (reference sequence). Here the CDR3 DNA reads TGCAGTGCTAGAGCTGCGGGTCGTGGGGAGCAGTACTTC. Translating it yields CSARAAGRGEQYF.

This clonotype was picked up many times. The chain combines TRBV5-1 with TRBJ2-7, with D maybe TRBD1 (6 bases). The CDR3 contains 13 residues. CDR1 is SGHRS and CDR2 is YFSETQ in the germline V gene. V lost 0 bases to trimming and J lost 5 bases, with 9 bases between them. The CDR3 loop reads CASSLAGDHEQYF. In DNA form, the CDR3 reads TGCGCCAGCAGCTTGGCAGGGGACCACGAGCAGTACTTC.

Turning to this clonotype: A read error is possible here, since a much larger clone lies one base away. V gene TRBV7-2 combines with J gene TRBJ2-7; the match to TRBD1 covers 7 bases. The CDR3 spans 13 residues. Germline V gene sequence: CDR1 SGHTA, CDR2 FQGNSA. The CDR3 loop reads CACSPTGRYEQYF. The CDR3 DNA follows: TGTGCCTGCAGCCCGACAGGGCGGTACGAGCAGTACTTC.

This clonotype was seen at least ten times. The V gene is TRBV10-3, the J gene TRBJ2-3, with 10 bases matching TRBD2. There are 18 residues in the CDR3. Trimming took 4 bases from V and 3 from J; bases not matched to a gene: 13. Germline V gene lookup returns CDR1 ENHRY and CDR2 SYGVKD. The CDR3 DNA sequence: TGTGCCATCAGTGGAGCGGGGGGGCCGGGGATTAGTACAGATACGCAGTATTTT. Translating it yields CAISGAGGPGISTDTQYF.

Ten or more counts support this clonotype. The rearrangement uses TRBV9 and TRBJ1-2, with D perhaps matching TRBD1 (5 bases). The CDR3 covers 14 residues. The V end was cut by 3 bases, the J end by 8 bases, with 17 bases between. The germline CDR1 and CDR2 sequences are SGDLS and YYNGEE. In DNA form, the CDR3 reads TGTGCCAGCAGCGGCACCAGAAGGGGTAGGGGCTACACCTTC. As protein: CASSGTRRGRGYTF.

V gene TRBV20-1 combines with J gene TRBJ2-7, with no clear D. Germline CDR1 and CDR2: DFQATT and SNEGSKA (reference sequence). V lost 5 bases and J lost 2, with 16 bases in between. The CDR3 runs 14 residues. CDR3 sequence (DNA): TGCAGTGCTTATAATAAAGAGCTGCCCTACGAGCAGTACGTC. Protein sequence: CSAYNKELPYEQYV.

The chain employs TRBV6-4 and TRBJ1-1; D is ambiguous. V gave up 0 bases and J gave up 1 base, with 3 bases separating them. The germline V gene has CDR1 MRHNA and CDR2 SNTAGT. This CDR3 region has 13 residues. CDR3 coding DNA: TGTGCCAGCAGTGACTCAGGGAACACTGAAGCTTTCTTT. It encodes CASSDSGNTEAFF.

This clonotype has at least ten counts. The V call is TRBV20-1, the J call TRBJ1-6; TRBD1 is a possible D gene (5 bases). Germline V gene lookup returns CDR1 DFQATT and CDR2 SNEGSKA (reference sequence). V lost 4 bases and J 10 bases, leaving 14 bases between the germline ends. The CDR3 runs to 13 residues. This CDR3 reads CSAMQGFVSPLHF. The CDR3 DNA reads TGCAGTGCTATGCAGGGTTTTGTCTCACCCCTCCACTTT.

The gene calls are TRBV7-3 and TRBJ1-1, with D tentatively TRBD1 (6 bases). This CDR3 has 15 residues. The germline gives CDR1 SGHTA, CDR2 FQGTGA. Trimming took off 1 base at V and 0 bases at J, with 9 bases between the two ends. For the CDR3, the DNA is TGTGCCAGCAGCTTAAGCAGGACAGTGAACACTGAAGCTTTCTTT. It yields the protein CASSLSRTVNTEAFF. Complete variable domain (other parts from reference TRBV7-3 and TRBJ1-1): GAGVSQTPSNKVTEKGKYVELRCDPISGHTALYWYRQSLGQGPEFLIYFQGTGAADDSGLPNDRFFAVRPEGSVSTLKIQRTERGDSAVYLCASSLSRTVNTEAFFGQGTRLTVV.

This clonotype was found many times. The chain is built from TRBV29-1 and TRBJ1-1; 7 positions match TRBD1. The CDR3 covers 10 residues. V trimming: 5 bases; J trimming: 11 bases; junction bases outside the gene matches: 5. Germline CDR1 and CDR2: SQVTM and ANQGSEA. CDR3: CSVHDRVAFF. CDR3 bases: TGCAGCGTTCATGACAGGGTCGCTTTCTTT.

Of note for this clonotype: Given a much more abundant clone one base away, this may be a read error. V gene TRBV10-3 combines with J gene TRBJ1-2, with a weak D call TRBD1 (6 bases). Trimming took 6 bases from V and 4 from J, leaving 15 bases between them. Germline values: CDR1 ENHRY, CDR2 SYGVKD. The CDR3 contains 14 residues. The CDR3: CAISRDGQFYGYTF. The CDR3 DNA follows: TGTGCCATCAGCAGGGACGGACAGTTCTATGGCTACACCTTC.

The V gene is TRBV19, the J gene TRBJ1-6; D unresolved. The CDR3 runs to 16 residues. Trimming pared 0 bases from V and 10 bases from J, leaving 16 bases between. The germline V gene encodes CDR1 LNHDA and CDR2 SQIVND (reference sequence). This CDR3 reads CASSIDSRRFVSPLHF. The CDR3 DNA follows: TGTGCCAGTAGTATAGATTCCAGGAGGTTTGTCTCACCCCTCCACTTT. The full variable domain, rest sourced from reference TRBV19 and TRBJ1-6, is DGGITQSPKYLFRKEGQNVTLSCEQNLNHDAMYWYRQDPGQGLRLIYYSQIVNDFQKGDIAEGYSVSREKKESFPLTVTSAQKNPTAFYLCASSIDSRRFVSPLHFGNGTRLTVT.

This clonotype was observed a few times. The chain is built from TRBV15 and TRBJ2-7; 8 positions agree with TRBD1. The CDR3 length is 14 residues. Germline trimming cut 6 bases from V and 1 base from J; bases unmatched to any gene: 5. Germline V gene sequence: CDR1 LNHNV, CDR2 YYDKDF (reference sequence). The DNA of the CDR3 is TGTGCCACCAGTAGACAGGGGAAATCCTACGAGCAGTACTTC. This codes for CATSRQGKSYEQYF.

The chain carries TRBV7-8 and TRBJ2-7; D gene uncertain. V gave up 1 base and J gave up 8 bases, with 0 bases separating them. In germline, CDR1 is SGHVS, CDR2 FQNEAQ. CDR3 length: 9 amino acids. The CDR3 region has the DNA TGTGCCAGCAGCTTAGAGCAGTACTTC. This encodes CASSLEQYF. Supplemented by reference TRBV7-8 and TRBJ2-7, the full variable domain reads GAGVSQSPRYKVAKRGQDVALRCDPISGHVSLFWYQQALGQGPEFLTYFQNEAQLDKSGLPSDRFFAERPEGSVSTLKIQRTQQEDSAVYLCASSLEQYFGPGTRLTVT.

This clonotype was seen once. V gene TRBV24-1 combines with J gene TRBJ1-2, with no clear D. V was shortened by 2 bases and J by 3 bases, with 12 bases between the two germline ends. Germline lookup yields CDR1 KGHDR and CDR2 SFDVKD. This CDR3 spans 15 amino acids. The CDR3 DNA follows: TGTGCCACCAGTGATTCCAGGAGCTTGGACTATGGCTACACCTTC. Translation: CATSDSRSLDYGYTF.

With regard to this clonotype: This clone may be a read error of a much larger clone one base away. The rearrangement uses TRBV7-8 and TRBJ1-2; D uncertain. Per the germline V gene, CDR1 is SGHVS and CDR2 is FQNEAQ. The CDR3 is made up of 13 amino acids. The CDR3 nucleotides read TGTGCCAGCAGCTCCCGGAATAACCATGGCTACACCTTC. Its translation is CASSSRNNHGYTF.

The chain has TRBV4-3 and TRBJ2-5; perhaps TRBD2 as D (6 bases). Germline V gene lookup returns CDR1 LGHNA and CDR2 YSLEER. V was trimmed by 1 base and J by 3 bases, leaving 18 bases between them. The CDR3 extends over 17 amino acids. This CDR3 is CASSQGDPGLREETQYF. CDR3 in DNA: TGCGCCAGCAGCCAAGGTGATCCGGGACTGAGAGAAGAGACCCAGTACTTC.

This clonotype occurred many times. The genes are TRBV5-1 and TRBJ2-7; possibly TRBD1 for D (6 bases). This CDR3 region has 13 residues. The germline V gene has CDR1 SGHRS and CDR2 YFSETQ. V lost 5 bases and J 2 bases, leaving 11 bases between the germline ends. The CDR3 nucleotides read TGCGCCAGCAGAAGGACAGCAACCTACGAGCAGTACTTC. It codes for CASRRTATYEQYF.

CDR3 in amino acids: CASSLRTDGVLYGYTF. For the CDR3, the DNA is TGTGCCAGCAGTTTAAGGACCGACGGTGTTCTTTATGGCTACACCTTC. This sequence joins TRBV25-1 and TRBJ1-2, with D hard to call. This CDR3 is built from 16 residues. Trimming took off 5 bases at V and 5 bases at J, with 21 bases between the two ends. Germline CDR1 and CDR2: MGHDK and SYGVNS.

This clonotype has more than one count but fewer than ten. This chain connects TRBV20-1 to TRBJ2-3, with 9 bases lining up with TRBD2. This CDR3 has 16 residues. The J segment lost 2 bases and the V segment lost 0 bases, leaving 6 bases of the junction unmatched. Germline lookup yields CDR1 DFQATT and CDR2 SNEGSKA (reference sequence). CDR3 bases: TGCAGTGCTAGAGATCCGAGCGGGAGGCTCACAGATACGCAGTATTTT. Amino acids: CSARDPSGRLTDTQYF.

CDR3 sequence reads: CATSRDHTSGSTGELFF. DNA for the CDR3: TGTGCCACCAGCAGAGATCACACTAGCGGGTCCACCGGGGAGCTGTTTTTT. The chain uses TRBV15 and TRBJ2-2; 9 positions match TRBD2. The length of the CDR3 is 17 residues. Germline V gives CDR1 LNHNV, CDR2 YYDKDF (reference sequence). Trimming removed 0 bases from V and 4 bases from J; junction bases left unmatched: 6.

To note about this clonotype: This clone may be a read error of a much larger clone one base away. In this CDR3 the conserved last residue, phenylalanine or tryptophan, is missing, so a read error is likely. This chain joins TRBV20-1 and TRBJ1-5; D possibly corresponds to TRBD1 (5 bases). Trimming shortened V by 0 bases and J by 3 bases, and 12 bases separated the two germline ends. The germline V gene encodes CDR1 DFQATT and CDR2 SNEGSKA (reference sequence). This CDR3 region has 15 residues. The chain's CDR3 is CSARDNQGLNQPQHL. As DNA, the CDR3 is TGCAGTGCTAGAGATAATCAGGGCCTCAATCAGCCCCAGCATCTT.

The V and J genes are TRBV7-3 and TRBJ1-1, with 7 positions matching TRBD1. V was pared by 5 bases and J by 3 bases, with 9 bases of the junction left unmatched. This CDR3 has 15 amino acids. CDR1 is SGHTA, CDR2 FQGTGA, per germline. In DNA, the CDR3 is TGTGCCAGCAGCCCAGACAGGGTTCGGGACACTGAAGCTTTCTTT. Encoded protein: CASSPDRVRDTEAFF. The variable domain in full, completed from reference TRBV7-3 and TRBJ1-1, reads GAGVSQTPSNKVTEKGKYVELRCDPISGHTALYWYRQSLGQGPEFLIYFQGTGAADDSGLPNDRFFAVRPEGSVSTLKIQRTERGDSAVYLCASSPDRVRDTEAFFGQGTRLTVV.